The 26 T cell receptor beta chains below come from one sample, sequenced in a study of vaccination effects on CD4 cells after COVID-19. Only in-frame clones appear in the TCRdb table, and some are missing; sequencing was by immunoSEQ multiplex PCR. The table lists 40,000 to 50,000 clones, about four fifths of them singletons. Which antigens these TCRs recognize remains unknown. Peptide-pool stimulation followed by sequencing identified expanded antigen-specific CD4+ clonotypes in the ViraFEST assay. Around day 10 of culture, CD4+ T cells were separated out. Two-dose vaccination with either BNT162b2 or mRNA-1273 was given to the participants. The sequencing used CD4+ T cells from PBMCs cultured with HCoV-OC43 spike peptides, collected after COVID-19 vaccination. Subset: HCoV-OC43 spike overlapping peptide pool stimulation. Every receptor here comes from a human donor who received a COVID-19 vaccine.

Written as DNA, the CDR3 is TGTGCCATCAGTGGCGGGGGCCGTGACGGCCCCTACGAGCAGTACTTC. Its protein is CAISGGGRDGPYEQYF. The genes are TRBV10-3 and TRBJ2-7; D may be TRBD2 (7 bases). The germline V gene encodes CDR1 ENHRY and CDR2 SYGVKD. Trimming pared 4 bases from V and 2 bases from J, leaving 18 bases between. The CDR3 contains 16 residues.

V gene TRBV27 combines with J gene TRBJ2-5; the D gene is possibly TRBD1 (6 bases). The CDR3 runs to 15 residues. Germline assignment: CDR1 MNHEY and CDR2 SMNVEV (reference sequence). Trimming removed 5 bases from V and 5 bases from J, with 18 bases in between. CDR3 sequence: CASSGQRRFWETQYF. CDR3 nucleotide sequence: TGTGCCAGCAGTGGACAGCGACGGTTCTGGGAGACCCAGTACTTC.

A few counts support this clone. The chain carries TRBV7-9 and TRBJ2-7; D is ambiguous. Germline V gene lookup returns CDR1 SEHNR and CDR2 FQNEAQ (reference sequence). V lost 1 base to trimming and J lost 3 bases, with 10 bases between them. The CDR3 has 14 residues. This chain's CDR3 is CASSLGTGNYEQYF. Here the CDR3 DNA reads TGTGCCAGCAGCTTAGGGACCGGCAACTACGAGCAGTACTTC.

The chain employs TRBV2 and TRBJ2-7; D may be TRBD2 (6 bases). The CDR3 is made up of 15 amino acids. Germline assignment: CDR1 SNHLY and CDR2 FYNNEI. Trimming pared 8 bases from V and 0 bases from J, leaving 17 bases between. CDR3 coding DNA: TGTGCCAGCGGGCCGGGACTCAGGATCTCCTACGAGCAGTACTTC. It yields the protein CASGPGLRISYEQYF.

The chain couples TRBV12-3 or TRBV12-4 to TRBJ2-7; TRBD1 or TRBD2 may be the D gene (5 bases each). The CDR3 extends over 13 amino acids. V shed 1 base and J shed 6 bases, with 10 bases lying between them. The CDR3 sequence is CASSLERGTEQYF. The CDR3, as DNA: TGTGCCAGCAGTTTAGAGAGAGGGACCGAGCAGTACTTC.

The chain employs TRBV10-1 and TRBJ1-1, with a tentative D call TRBD1 (6 bases). V was pared by 6 bases and J by 0 bases, with 14 bases between. There are 15 residues in the CDR3. Looked up from germline, CDR1 is WNHNN and CDR2 is SYGVQD (reference sequence). The CDR3 sequence: CASRASQGMNTEAFF. The CDR3 bases are TGCGCCAGCAGAGCATCACAGGGAATGAACACTGAAGCTTTCTTT.

The V and J genes are TRBV7-9 and TRBJ2-3, with D tentatively TRBD2 (6 bases). The CDR3 contains 17 residues. Germline V gene lookup returns CDR1 SEHNR and CDR2 FQNEAQ (reference sequence). The germline V and J ends were trimmed by 0 bases and 0 bases, with 13 bases remaining between them. The CDR3 here is CASSLAQDYPSTDTQYF. CDR3 nucleotides: TGTGCCAGCAGCTTAGCGCAGGACTACCCTAGCACAGATACGCAGTATTTT.

The chain joins TRBV27 to TRBJ1-6; D unclear. The V end lost 6 bases, the J end lost 6 bases, and 12 bases lay between the germline ends. This CDR3 is built from 14 residues. CDR1 and CDR2 from the germline V gene are MNHEY and SMNVEV (reference sequence). CDR3 sequence: CASRALMANSPLHF. The CDR3, as DNA: TGTGCCAGCAGGGCCCTTATGGCTAATTCACCCCTCCACTTT.

This chain joins TRBV29-1 and TRBJ2-5; D is unclear. V dropped 4 bases and J dropped 0 bases, with 9 bases sitting between them. The CDR3 spans 13 residues. CDR1 SQVTM and CDR2 ANQGSEA come from the germline V gene. The CDR3 nucleotides read TGCAGCGTTGCTATGGCAGACCAAGAGACCCAGTACTTC. Its translation is CSVAMADQETQYF.

The J gene is TRBJ2-5, the V gene TRBV4-2; D unresolved. Germline loops: CDR1 LGHNA, CDR2 YNFKEQ. This CDR3 has 11 residues. V lost 0 bases to trimming and J lost 5 bases, with 1 base between them. CDR3 nucleotides: TGTGCCAGCAGCCAAGAGGAGACCCAGTACTTC. Protein sequence: CASSQEETQYF.

The chain carries TRBV19 and TRBJ1-1; D gene uncertain. V was clipped by 2 bases and J by 0 bases, with 4 bases between them. CDR3 length: 13 residues. The germline CDR1 and CDR2 sequences are LNHDA and SQIVND (reference sequence). The CDR3 DNA sequence: TGTGCCAGTAGTATACAGTTGAACACTGAAGCTTTCTTT. Translation gives CASSIQLNTEAFF.

The chain is built from TRBV5-3 and TRBJ1-1; 8 positions agree with TRBD1. TRBV5-3 is placed among ORFs of uncertain function. The CDR3 loop spans 14 amino acids. V shed 4 bases, J shed 1 base, and the junction held 3 bases outside the gene matches. CDR3: CARSHDRGNTEAFF. The CDR3, as DNA: TGTGCCAGAAGCCACGACAGGGGGAACACTGAAGCTTTCTTT.

This clone was detected only a few times. The genes are TRBV14 and TRBJ1-1; the match to TRBD1 covers 9 bases. Germline values: CDR1 SGHDN, CDR2 FVKESK. The CDR3 is made up of 19 amino acids. The ends lost 2 bases at V and 1 base at J; junction bases unmatched: 14. The CDR3 sequence is CASSQLQGAGFIRNTEAFF. Here the CDR3 DNA reads TGTGCCAGCAGCCAACTACAGGGGGCTGGATTCATCAGGAACACTGAAGCTTTCTTT. The variable domain in full, completed from reference TRBV14 and TRBJ1-1, reads EAGVTQFPSHSVIEKGQTVTLRCDPISGHDNLYWYRRVMGKEIKFLLHFVKESKQDESGMPNNRFLAERTGGTYSTLKVQPAELEDSGVYFCASSQLQGAGFIRNTEAFFGQGTRLTVV.

This clone is a singleton in its sample. The chain is built from TRBV24-1 and TRBJ2-5; 7 nucleotides line up with TRBD2. Trimming at V came to 1 base and at J to 5 bases, leaving 0 bases not matched to a gene. Germline V gives CDR1 KGHDR, CDR2 SFDVKD. CDR3 length: 13 amino acids. The CDR3 DNA follows: TGTGCCACCAGTGATTTCGGGGGGGAGACCCAGTACTTC. Translating it yields CATSDFGGETQYF.

The V gene is TRBV20-1, the J gene TRBJ1-6, with TRBD1 matching 11 bases. The ends lost 3 bases at V and 13 bases at J; junction bases unmatched: 8. In germline, CDR1 is DFQATT, CDR2 SNEGSKA (reference sequence). The CDR3 has 14 residues. In DNA form, the CDR3 reads TGCAGTGCTAGTGGACAGGGGGCGGGTGCCCCCCTCCACTTT. It translates to CSASGQGAGAPLHF.

The genes are TRBV6-5 and TRBJ2-7, with 8 bases lining up with TRBD2. CDR3 length equals 15 residues. V trimming: 6 bases; J trimming: 1 base; junction bases outside the gene matches: 8. Germline-derived CDR1 and CDR2 are MNHEY and SVGAGI. The CDR3 DNA is TGTGCCAGCAGGCCTCGTAGCGGGATGTCCTACGAGCAGTACTTC. This gives the protein CASRPRSGMSYEQYF.

This clone was found once. The chain recombines TRBV24-1 with TRBJ1-1, with D possibly matching TRBD1 (6 bases). The V gene's germline CDR1 is KGHDR and CDR2 SFDVKD. With 7 bases removed from V and 4 bases from J, the gap between germline ends came to 9 bases. There are 12 residues in the CDR3. This CDR3 reads CATRSGATEAFF. The CDR3, as DNA: TGTGCCACCAGGTCGGGGGCCACTGAAGCTTTCTTT.

The rearrangement joins TRBV15 to TRBJ2-1; D gene unclear. The CDR3 has 12 residues. Between the trimmed V and J ends, which lost 5 bases and 9 bases, there was a span of 11 bases. Germline CDR1 reads LNHNV; CDR2 reads YYDKDF (reference sequence). CDR3 sequence (DNA): TGTGCCACCAGCGTTCTGTATGGTGAGCAGTTCTTC. Translated: CATSVLYGEQFF.

This clone was seen only a few times. Other DNA sequences from this sample encode an identical CDR3 as well. J is TRBJ1-2 and V is TRBV18; TRBD1 might be the D (6 bases). V was pared by 3 bases and J by 4 bases, with 9 bases between. Germline lookup yields CDR1 KGHSH and CDR2 LQKENI. The CDR3 is 13 residues long. CDR3 sequence (DNA): TGTGCCAGCTCACCGGACAGTCGCTATGGCTACACCTTC. Translation gives CASSPDSRYGYTF.

The chain combines TRBV6-5 with TRBJ1-5; TRBD1 matches 9 bases. This CDR3 contains 15 residues. CDR1 and CDR2 (germline): MNHEY, SVGAGI. V shed 6 bases and J 4 bases; nucleotides not matched to a gene: 7. CDR3 region: CASSPGQGGNQPQHF. CDR3 DNA: TGTGCCAGCAGCCCGGGACAGGGTGGTAATCAGCCCCAGCATTTT.

The chain has TRBV3-1 (or the pseudogene TRBV3-2) and TRBJ1-3; D gene ambiguous. V dropped 0 bases and J dropped 0 bases, with 18 bases sitting between them. The V gene's germline CDR1 is LGHDT and CDR2 YNNKEL (reference sequence). CDR3 size: 19 residues. CDR3 in amino acids: CASSQDLSTAKFSGNTIYF. The CDR3, as DNA: TGTGCCAGCAGCCAAGATTTGTCAACAGCGAAATTCTCTGGAAACACCATATATTTT.

The CDR3 region is CATKTSGGYEQYF. As DNA, the CDR3 is TGTGCCACCAAGACTAGCGGGGGGTACGAGCAGTACTTC. The chain is built from TRBV24-1 and TRBJ2-7; 13 bases line up with TRBD2. The trim removed 8 bases at V and 4 bases at J, leaving 1 base unmatched. This CDR3 is 13 amino acids long. Germline CDR1 and CDR2: KGHDR and SFDVKD.

This clone has just a few counts. This chain connects TRBV28 to TRBJ2-7; the D is unclear. Germline loops: CDR1 MDHEN, CDR2 SYDVKM. V was pared by 2 bases and J by 0 bases, with 5 bases between. The CDR3 runs to 13 residues. The DNA of the CDR3 is TGTGCCAGCAGTTTACTCAGCTCCTACGAGCAGTACTTC. Protein sequence: CASSLLSSYEQYF.

This clone came up a few times. The chain carries TRBV6-5 and TRBJ2-1; 9 bases match TRBD2. CDR1 and CDR2 (germline): MNHEY, SVGAGI. V was clipped by 4 bases and J by 9 bases; unmatched bases: 13. This CDR3 has 16 amino acids. The CDR3 spells CASSLNVGGGAGEQFF. The DNA for the CDR3 is TGTGCCAGCAGTTTGAACGTCGGCGGGGGGGCCGGTGAGCAGTTCTTC.

The rearrangement uses TRBV7-7 and TRBJ2-5; 9 bases are a match to TRBD2. The CDR3 spans 18 residues. Germline V gene data show CDR1 as SSHAT and CDR2 as FNYEAQ (reference sequence). Trimming took 1 base from V and 2 from J; bases not matched to a gene: 11. The CDR3 protein is CASSLVPPKRGAQETQYF. CDR3 DNA sequence: TGTGCCAGCAGCTTAGTCCCCCCTAAGCGGGGGGCACAAGAGACCCAGTACTTC.

This rearrangement joins TRBV10-3 to TRBJ1-5; 7 nucleotides align to TRBD1. Germline V gene data show CDR1 as ENHRY and CDR2 as SYGVKD. The CDR3 contains 12 residues. The trim removed 10 bases at V and 3 bases at J, leaving 3 bases unmatched. For the CDR3, the DNA is TGTGCCACGGGACAGTTCAATCAGCCCCAGCATTTT. Its protein is CATGQFNQPQHF.